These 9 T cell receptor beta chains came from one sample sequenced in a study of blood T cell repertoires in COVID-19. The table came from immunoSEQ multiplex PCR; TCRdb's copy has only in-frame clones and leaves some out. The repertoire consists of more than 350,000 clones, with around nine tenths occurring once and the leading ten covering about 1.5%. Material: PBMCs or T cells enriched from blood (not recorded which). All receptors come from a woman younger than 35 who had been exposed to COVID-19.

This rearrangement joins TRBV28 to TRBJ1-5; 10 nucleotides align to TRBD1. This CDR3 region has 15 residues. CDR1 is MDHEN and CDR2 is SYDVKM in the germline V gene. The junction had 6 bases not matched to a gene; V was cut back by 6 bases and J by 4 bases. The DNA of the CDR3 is TGTGCCAGCAGGGGACAGGGGCCAATAAATCAGCCCCAGCATTTT. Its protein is CASRGQGPINQPQHF.

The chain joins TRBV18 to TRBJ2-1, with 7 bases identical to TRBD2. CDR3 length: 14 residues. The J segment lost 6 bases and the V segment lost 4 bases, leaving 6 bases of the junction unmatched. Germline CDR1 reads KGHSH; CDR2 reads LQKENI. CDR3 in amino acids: CASSRGSGGNEQFF. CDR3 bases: TGTGCCAGCTCACGAGGCTCGGGGGGCAATGAGCAGTTCTTC.

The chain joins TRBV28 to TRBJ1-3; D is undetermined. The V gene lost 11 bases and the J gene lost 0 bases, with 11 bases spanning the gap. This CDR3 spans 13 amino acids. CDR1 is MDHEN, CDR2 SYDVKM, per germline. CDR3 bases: TGTGCCGTCGAGGAGAACTCTGGAAACACCATATATTTT. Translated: CAVEENSGNTIYF.

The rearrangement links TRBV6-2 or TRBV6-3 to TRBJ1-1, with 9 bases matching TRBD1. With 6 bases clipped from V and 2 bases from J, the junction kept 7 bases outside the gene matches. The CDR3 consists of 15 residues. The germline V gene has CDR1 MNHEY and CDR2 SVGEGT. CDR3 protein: CASSRMGQGNTEAFF. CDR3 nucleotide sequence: TGTGCCAGCAGCCGGATGGGACAGGGTAACACTGAAGCTTTCTTT.

The CDR3 DNA reads as TGTGCCAGTAACCGGGGTAGCAATCAGCCCCAGCATTTT. Translation gives CASNRGSNQPQHF. The chain links TRBV19 to TRBJ1-5; the D is unclear. The V end was cut by 7 bases, the J end by 0 bases, with 7 bases between. The CDR3 totals 13 residues. Germline V gene sequence: CDR1 LNHDA, CDR2 SQIVND (reference sequence).

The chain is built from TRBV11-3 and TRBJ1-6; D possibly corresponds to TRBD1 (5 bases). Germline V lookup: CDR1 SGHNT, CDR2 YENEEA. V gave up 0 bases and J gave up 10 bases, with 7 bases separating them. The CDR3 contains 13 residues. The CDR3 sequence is CASSLDQGSPLHF. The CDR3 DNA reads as TGTGCCAGCAGCTTAGATCAGGGATCACCCCTCCACTTT.

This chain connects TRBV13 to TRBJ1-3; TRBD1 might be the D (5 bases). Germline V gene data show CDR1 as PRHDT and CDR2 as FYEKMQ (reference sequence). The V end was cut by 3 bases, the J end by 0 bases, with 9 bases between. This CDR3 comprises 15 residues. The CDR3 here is CASSFDRTSGNTIYF. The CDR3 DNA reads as TGTGCCAGCAGCTTTGACAGAACCTCTGGAAACACCATATATTTT. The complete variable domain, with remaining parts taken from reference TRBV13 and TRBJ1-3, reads AAGVIQSPRHLIKEKRETATLKCYPIPRHDTVYWYQQGPGQDPQFLISFYEKMQSDKGSIPDRFSAQQFSDYHSELNMSSLELGDSALYFCASSFDRTSGNTIYFGEGSWLTVV.

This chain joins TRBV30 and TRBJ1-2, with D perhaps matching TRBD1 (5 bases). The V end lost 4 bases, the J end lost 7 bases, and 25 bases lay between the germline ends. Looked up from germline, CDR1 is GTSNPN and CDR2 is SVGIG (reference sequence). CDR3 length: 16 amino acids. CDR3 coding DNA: TGTGCCTGGAACCGGGGGAGGGGCGGTGATTACGGTGGCTACACCTTC. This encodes CAWNRGRGGDYGGYTF.

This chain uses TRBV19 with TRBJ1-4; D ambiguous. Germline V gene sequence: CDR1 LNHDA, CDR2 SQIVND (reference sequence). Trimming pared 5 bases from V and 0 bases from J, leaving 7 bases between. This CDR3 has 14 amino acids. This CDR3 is CASSRGTTNEKLFF. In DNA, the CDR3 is TGTGCCAGTAGTCGGGGAACAACTAATGAAAAACTGTTTTTT.